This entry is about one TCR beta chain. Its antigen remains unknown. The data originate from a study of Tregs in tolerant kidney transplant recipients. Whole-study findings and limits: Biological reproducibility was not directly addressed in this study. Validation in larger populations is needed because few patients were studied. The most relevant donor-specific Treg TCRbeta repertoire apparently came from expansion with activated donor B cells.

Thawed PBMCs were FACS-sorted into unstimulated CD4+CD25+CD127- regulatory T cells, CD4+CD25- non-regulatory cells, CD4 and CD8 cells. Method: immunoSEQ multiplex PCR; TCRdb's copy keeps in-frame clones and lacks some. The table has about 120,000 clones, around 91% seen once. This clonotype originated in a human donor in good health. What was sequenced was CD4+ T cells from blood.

CDR3 protein: CAIPRGKPHYYNEQFF. The CDR3 region has the DNA TGTGCCATCCCGCGCGGAAAGCCCCATTACTACAATGAGCAGTTCTTC. The gene calls are TRBV7-9 and TRBJ2-1; the D is unclear. CDR1 and CDR2 (germline): SEHNR, FQNEAQ (reference sequence). This CDR3 has 16 amino acids. V lost 10 bases to trimming and J lost 3 bases, with 22 bases between them.